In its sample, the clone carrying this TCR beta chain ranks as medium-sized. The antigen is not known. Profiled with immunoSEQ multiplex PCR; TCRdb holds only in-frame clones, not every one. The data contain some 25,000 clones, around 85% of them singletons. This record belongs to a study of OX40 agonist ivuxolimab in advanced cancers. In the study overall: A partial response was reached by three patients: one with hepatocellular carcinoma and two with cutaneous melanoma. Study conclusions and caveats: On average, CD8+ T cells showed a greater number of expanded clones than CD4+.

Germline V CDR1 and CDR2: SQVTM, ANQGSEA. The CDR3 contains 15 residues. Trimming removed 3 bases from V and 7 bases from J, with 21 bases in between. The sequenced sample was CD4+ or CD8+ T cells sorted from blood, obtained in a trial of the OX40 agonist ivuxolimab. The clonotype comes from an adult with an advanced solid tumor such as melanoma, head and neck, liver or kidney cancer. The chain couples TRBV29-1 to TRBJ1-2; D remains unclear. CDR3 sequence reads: CSVEALSYTRAGYTF. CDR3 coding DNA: TGCAGCGTTGAGGCTCTCTCCTATACAAGGGCTGGCTACACCTTC.